This T cell receptor (beta chain) is drawn from a study of T cells in Graves' hyperthyroidism and ophthalmopathy (dated by TCRdb to about 2019). Context from the whole study: Peripheral blood samples were taken at the time of initial diagnosis, prior to any treatment. TCR V-J signatures able to tell the groups apart were searched for in a discovery cohort of some 100 patients, of whom over 40 had Graves' ophthalmopathy and roughly 57 had stable Graves' hyperthyroidism. Prospective prediction of ophthalmopathy was tested in an independent validation cohort of 18 to 20 hyperthyroidism patients and roughly 16 patients who later progressed to ophthalmopathy. The 75 to 100 discovery patients were divided at random into training and test sets in a 7:3 ratio. The study also compared thyroid tissue and blood T-cell repertoires from several Graves' hyperthyroidism patients. Following sampling, methimazole starting at 30 mg daily was given to hyperthyroidism patients, and high-dose intravenous methylprednisolone was given to ophthalmopathy patients. According to the paper, TCR Vbeta CDR3 sequencing was carried out on approximately 140 peripheral blood samples, which came from over 40 ophthalmopathy, 75 to 80 hyperthyroidism and roughly 17 progressor patients.

This clonotype was recorded a few times. Its antigen remains unidentified. No much larger clone is present one base from it, and per-base qualities are unavailable. A patient counted as having stable Graves' hyperthyroidism if no progression to ophthalmopathy occurred over 18 months of follow-up. Hyperthyroidism patients were newly diagnosed, with disease duration under 2 months, and aged 18 to 65 years. The study excluded patients with uncontrolled infections, other autoimmune diseases, pregnancy or lactation. Clinical symptoms, serum thyroxine and TRAb, thyroid ultrasound, and orbital computed tomography formed the basis for the diagnoses. Ficoll-Paque density gradient centrifugation was used to isolate PBMCs from about 10 ml of fresh peripheral blood. Total RNA was extracted using Trizol reagent, and RNA quality was assessed on an Agilent 2100 Bioanalyzer. The investigation overall reported the following: No statistical method was used to set the sample size in advance, and investigators knew the group allocation. A 13 V-J signature model separated ophthalmopathy from stable hyperthyroidism, with roughly 88% sensitivity and 81.08% specificity in cross-validation and 80%/75% in testing. In validation, the model predicted progression to ophthalmopathy a median of about 6 months before onset, with roughly 71% sensitivity and just under 75% specificity. Blood samples also contained most of the expanded thyroid clonotypes (frequency above 0.001), which suggests that blood repertoires may reflect thyroid immune responses.

CDR3 length: 14 amino acids, cysteine to phenylalanine. CDR3 DNA only is kept here, 42 bases in frame from base 1. CDR1 LNHDA and CDR2 SQIVND were looked up in the germline V gene (reference sequence). The V end loses 5 bases and the J end loses 2 bases, and a stretch of 11 bases separates them. The TCR beta CDR3 regions were amplified from RNA transcripts. For the first round of RT-PCR on the TCR CDR3, the HTBI primer set was used together with the Qiagen OneStep RT-PCR kit. Libraries were constructed in a second round of multiplex PCR, after which size selection and purification were performed. Libraries were sequenced paired-end with 100 bp reads on an Illumina HiSeq2000. On the study's bioinformatics: Raw data were processed with SOAPnuke, discarding reads with adapters, uncalled bases, mean Phred below 15, or no exact constant-primer or identifier match. COPE v1.2.5 was used to merge the high-quality paired reads, and each unique nucleotide sequence was defined as a clonotype. Clonotypes were aligned to IMGT TRBV, TRBD and TRBJ reference segments using MiTCR v1.1. Only V-J combinations with frequency above 0.0001, covering about 99% of repertoires, were analysed. The TCS score was defined as F50 (clonal expansion) divided by E x V (chaos), with BLOSUM62-based TCRdist calculated between CDR3 peptides within each V-J. Welch's t-statistics and random forest reduced fewer than 600 V-J features to 13, which were used in a naive Bayes classifier (R e1071). The public reads were reprocessed in TCRdb via fastp at Q25 and MiXCR, keeping in-frame beta chains. Every entry covers one CDR3 protein and lists the most common genes and DNA from its rows. What appears here as the V and J calls and clone size reflects TCRdb's work, not the paper's. This sample comprises roughly 750,000 distinct CDR3 sequences, about 15% of them detected only once. Around 8% of the sample rests with the top ten.

This receptor was obtained from a man between 18 and 35 years old with Graves' hyperthyroidism. The chain is made from TRBV19 and TRBJ2-3; the D gene is perhaps TRBD2, from 6 matching bases. Sequencing used blood. The CDR3 loop reads CASSRGRYTDTQYF. The nucleotides are TGTGCCAGTAGTCGGGGGAGGTACACAGATACGCAGTATTTT.